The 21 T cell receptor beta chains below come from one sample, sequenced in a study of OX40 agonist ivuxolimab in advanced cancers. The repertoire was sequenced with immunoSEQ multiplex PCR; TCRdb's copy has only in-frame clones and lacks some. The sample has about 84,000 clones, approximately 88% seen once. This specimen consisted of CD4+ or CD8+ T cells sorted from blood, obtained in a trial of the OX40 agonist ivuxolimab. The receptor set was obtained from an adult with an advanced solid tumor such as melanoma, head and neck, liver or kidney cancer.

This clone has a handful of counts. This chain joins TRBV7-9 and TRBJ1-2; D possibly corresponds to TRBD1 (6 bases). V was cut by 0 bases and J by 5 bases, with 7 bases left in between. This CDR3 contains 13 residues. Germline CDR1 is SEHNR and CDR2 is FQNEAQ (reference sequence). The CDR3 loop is CASSLAGQYGYTF. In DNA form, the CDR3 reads TGTGCCAGCAGCTTAGCTGGACAGTATGGCTACACCTTC.

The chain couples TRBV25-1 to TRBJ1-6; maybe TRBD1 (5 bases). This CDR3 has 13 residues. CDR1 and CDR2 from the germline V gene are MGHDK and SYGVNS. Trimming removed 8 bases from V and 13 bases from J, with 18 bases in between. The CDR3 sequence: CASGSIMGGPLHF. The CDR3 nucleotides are TGTGCCAGCGGTTCTATTATGGGGGGTCCCCTCCACTTT.

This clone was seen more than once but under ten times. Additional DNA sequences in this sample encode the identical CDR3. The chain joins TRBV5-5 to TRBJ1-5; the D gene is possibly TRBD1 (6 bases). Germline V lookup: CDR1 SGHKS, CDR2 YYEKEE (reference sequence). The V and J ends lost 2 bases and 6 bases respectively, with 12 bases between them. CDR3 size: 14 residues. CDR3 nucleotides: TGTGCCAGCAGCTTAGAAGGGGGTGGTCAGCCCCAGCATTTT. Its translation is CASSLEGGGQPQHF.

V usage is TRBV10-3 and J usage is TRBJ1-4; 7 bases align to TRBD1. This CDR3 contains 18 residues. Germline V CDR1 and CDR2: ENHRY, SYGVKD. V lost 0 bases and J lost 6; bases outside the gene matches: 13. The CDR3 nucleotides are TGTGCCATCAGTGAGTCGACTCGGCAGGGGGGTAAGGATGAAAAACTGTTTTTT. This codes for CAISESTRQGGKDEKLFF.

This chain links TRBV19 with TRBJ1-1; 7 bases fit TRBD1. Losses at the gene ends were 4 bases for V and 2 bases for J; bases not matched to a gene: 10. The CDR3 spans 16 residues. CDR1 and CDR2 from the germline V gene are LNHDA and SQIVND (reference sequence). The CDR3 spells CASSKKGARLNTEAFF. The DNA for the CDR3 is TGTGCCAGTAGTAAGAAGGGGGCGCGATTAAACACTGAAGCTTTCTTT.

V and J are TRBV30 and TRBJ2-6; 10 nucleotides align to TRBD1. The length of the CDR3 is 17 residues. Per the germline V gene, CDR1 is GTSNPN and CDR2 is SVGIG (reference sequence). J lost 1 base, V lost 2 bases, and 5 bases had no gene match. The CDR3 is CAWSTTGGPSGANVLTF. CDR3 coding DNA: TGTGCCTGGAGTACGACAGGGGGCCCGTCTGGGGCCAACGTCCTGACTTTC.

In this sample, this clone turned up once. In nucleotides, the CDR3 is TGCGCCAGCGCCCGGGGGACAGGGAACACTGAAGCTTTCTTT. As protein: CASARGTGNTEAFF. The V call is TRBV5-1, the J call TRBJ1-1, with 8 bases that match TRBD1. Germline assignment: CDR1 SGHRS and CDR2 YFSETQ. There are 14 residues in the CDR3. V shed 7 bases and J 1 base; nucleotides not matched to a gene: 6.

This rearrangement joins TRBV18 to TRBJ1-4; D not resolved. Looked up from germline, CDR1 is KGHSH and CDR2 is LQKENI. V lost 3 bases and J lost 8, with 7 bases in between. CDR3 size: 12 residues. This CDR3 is CASSPAGEKLFF. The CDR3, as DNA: TGTGCCAGCTCACCGGCGGGGGAAAAACTGTTTTTT.

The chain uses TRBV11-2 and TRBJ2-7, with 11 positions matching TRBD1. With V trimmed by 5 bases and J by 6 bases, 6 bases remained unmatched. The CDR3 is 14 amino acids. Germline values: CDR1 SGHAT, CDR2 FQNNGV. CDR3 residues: CASSVRDRGGEQYF. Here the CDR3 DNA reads TGTGCCAGCAGCGTCCGGGACAGGGGGGGCGAGCAGTACTTC.

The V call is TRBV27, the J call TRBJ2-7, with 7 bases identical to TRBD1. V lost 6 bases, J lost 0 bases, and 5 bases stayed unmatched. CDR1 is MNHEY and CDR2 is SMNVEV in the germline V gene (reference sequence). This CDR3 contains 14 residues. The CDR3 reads CASSRGGPSYEQYV. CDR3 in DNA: TGTGCCAGCAGCCGAGGGGGCCCCTCCTACGAGCAGTACGTC.

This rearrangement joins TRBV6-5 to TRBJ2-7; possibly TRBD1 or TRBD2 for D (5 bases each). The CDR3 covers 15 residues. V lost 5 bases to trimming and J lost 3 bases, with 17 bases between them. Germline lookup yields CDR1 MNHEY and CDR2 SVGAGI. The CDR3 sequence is CASSGPQGGGYEQYF. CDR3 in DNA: TGTGCCAGCAGTGGCCCGCAGGGTGGAGGCTACGAGCAGTACTTC.

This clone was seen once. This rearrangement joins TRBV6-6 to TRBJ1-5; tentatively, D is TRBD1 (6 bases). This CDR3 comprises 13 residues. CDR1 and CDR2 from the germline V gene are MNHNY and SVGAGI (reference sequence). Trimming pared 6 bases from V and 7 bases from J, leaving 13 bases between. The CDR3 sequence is CASSRQGRQPQHF. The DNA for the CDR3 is TGTGCCAGCAGCCGTCAGGGGAGGCAGCCCCAGCATTTT.

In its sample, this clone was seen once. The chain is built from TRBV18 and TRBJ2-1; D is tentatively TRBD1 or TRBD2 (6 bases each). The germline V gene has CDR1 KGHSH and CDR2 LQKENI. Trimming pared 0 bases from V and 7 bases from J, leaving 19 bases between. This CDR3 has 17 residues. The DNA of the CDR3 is TGTGCCAGCTCACCACCGGTCCGGGGGCCCAGGCAGAATGAGCAGTTCTTC. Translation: CASSPPVRGPRQNEQFF.

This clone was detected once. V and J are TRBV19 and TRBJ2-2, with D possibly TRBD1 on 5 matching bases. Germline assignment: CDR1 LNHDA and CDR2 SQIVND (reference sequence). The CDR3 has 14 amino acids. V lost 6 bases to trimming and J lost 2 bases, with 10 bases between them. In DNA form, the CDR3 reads TGTGCCAGTAGAGGAAGGGGCAACACCGGGGAGCTGTTTTTT. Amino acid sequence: CASRGRGNTGELFF.

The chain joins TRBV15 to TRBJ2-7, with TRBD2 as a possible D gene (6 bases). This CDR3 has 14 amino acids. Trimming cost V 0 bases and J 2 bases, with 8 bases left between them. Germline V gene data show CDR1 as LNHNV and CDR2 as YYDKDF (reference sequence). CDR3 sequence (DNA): TGTGCCACCAGCAGAGATCGGGGGACCTACGAGCAGTACTTC. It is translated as CATSRDRGTYEQYF.

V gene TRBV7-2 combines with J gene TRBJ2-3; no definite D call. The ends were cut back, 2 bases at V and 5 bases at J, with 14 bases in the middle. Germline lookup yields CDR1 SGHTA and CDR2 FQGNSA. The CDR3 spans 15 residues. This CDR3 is CASSLIGSSGDTQYF. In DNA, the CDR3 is TGTGCCAGCAGCTTAATCGGATCAAGTGGAGATACGCAGTATTTT.

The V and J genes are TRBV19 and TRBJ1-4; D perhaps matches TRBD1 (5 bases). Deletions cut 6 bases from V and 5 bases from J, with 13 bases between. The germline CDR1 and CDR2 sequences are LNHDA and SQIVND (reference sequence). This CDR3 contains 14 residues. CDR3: CASREGRMNEKLFF. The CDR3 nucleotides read TGTGCCAGTAGGGAGGGACGGATGAATGAAAAACTGTTTTTT.

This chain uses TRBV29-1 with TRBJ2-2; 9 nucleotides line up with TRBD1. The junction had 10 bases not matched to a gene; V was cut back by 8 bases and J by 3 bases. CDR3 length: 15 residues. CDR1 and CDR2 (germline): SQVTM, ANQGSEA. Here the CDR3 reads CSILEQGADTGELFF. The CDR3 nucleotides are TGCAGCATTTTGGAACAGGGGGCAGACACCGGGGAGCTGTTTTTT.

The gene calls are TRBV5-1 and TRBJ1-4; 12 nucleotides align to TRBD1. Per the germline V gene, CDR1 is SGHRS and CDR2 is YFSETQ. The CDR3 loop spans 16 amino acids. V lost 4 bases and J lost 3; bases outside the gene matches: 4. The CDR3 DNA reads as TGCGCCAGCAGCCCGGGACAGGGGGCGCCTAATGAAAAACTGTTTTTT. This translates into CASSPGQGAPNEKLFF. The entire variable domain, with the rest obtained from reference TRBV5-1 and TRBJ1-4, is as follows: KAGVTQTPRYLIKTRGQQVTLSCSPISGHRSVSWYQQTPGQGLQFLFEYFSETQRNKGNFPGRFSGRQFSNSRSEMNVSTLELGDSALYLCASSPGQGAPNEKLFFGSGTQLSVL.

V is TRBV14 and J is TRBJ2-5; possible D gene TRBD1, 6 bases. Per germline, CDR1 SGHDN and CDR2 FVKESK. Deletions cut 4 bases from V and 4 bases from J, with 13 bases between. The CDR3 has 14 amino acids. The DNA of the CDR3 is TGTGCCAGCAGCCGCGCAGGGGCGCGAGAGACCCAGTACTTC. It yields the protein CASSRAGARETQYF.

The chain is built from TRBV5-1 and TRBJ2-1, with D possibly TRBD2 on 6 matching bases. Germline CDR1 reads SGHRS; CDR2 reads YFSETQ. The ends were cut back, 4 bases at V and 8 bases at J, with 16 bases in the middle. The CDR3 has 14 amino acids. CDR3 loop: CASSGGTGRDEQFF. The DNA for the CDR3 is TGCGCCAGCAGCGGAGGGACCGGTAGGGATGAGCAGTTCTTC.